What follows are 9 T cell receptor beta chains derived from one specimen sequenced in a study of beta chain features in type 1 diabetes. Regarding the study as a whole: When Type 1 diabetes patients were examined, their TCRB CDR3s proved moderately but significantly shorter in all four CD4+ subsets.

Antigens for these TCRs are unknown. Investigators reverse transcribed all isolated RNA, so they sequenced expressed TCRB transcripts. Assay used: immunoSEQ multiplex PCR; TCRdb lists only in-frame clones, some missing. The table has 250,000 to 350,000 clones, about 15% seen once. The sequenced sample consisted of naive CD4+ T cells from blood. Every receptor here comes from a young man with type 1 diabetes.

This clone was picked up a small number of times. The V gene is TRBV5-6, the J gene TRBJ2-1; a weak D match, TRBD1 (7 bases). From germline, CDR1 is SGHDT and CDR2 YYEEEE. The V and J ends lost 2 bases and 13 bases respectively, with 22 bases between them. This CDR3 has 15 residues. The CDR3 region is CASSLPGQRVTLQFF. CDR3 nucleotide sequence: TGTGCCAGCAGCTTACCGGGACAGCGGGTAACCCTCCAGTTCTTC.

The chain carries TRBV10-3 and TRBJ2-7, with a tentative D call TRBD2 (5 bases). Germline V gene lookup returns CDR1 ENHRY and CDR2 SYGVKD. The CDR3 has 14 residues. V was clipped by 3 bases and J by 4 bases, with 13 bases between them. CDR3 amino acids: CAISELGLQYEQYF. The CDR3 nucleotides read TGTGCCATCAGTGAACTAGGTCTCCAGTACGAGCAGTACTTC.

This clone was found a few times. V and J are TRBV7-2 and TRBJ2-1, with 10 bases aligning to TRBD2. Germline V gene lookup returns CDR1 SGHTA and CDR2 FQGNSA. The V segment lost 5 bases and the J segment 7 bases; nucleotides outside the gene matches: 8. This CDR3 contains 15 residues. Here the CDR3 reads CASSASGSGWNEQFF. CDR3 nucleotides: TGTGCCAGCAGCGCTAGCGGGAGCGGCTGGAATGAGCAGTTCTTC.

Only a few counts were recorded for this clone. The V and J genes are TRBV5-6 and TRBJ2-5, with 9 bases fitting TRBD2. V trimming: 0 bases; J trimming: 3 bases; junction bases outside the gene matches: 6. This CDR3 region has 16 residues. Germline V gives CDR1 SGHDT, CDR2 YYEEEE. As DNA, the CDR3 is TGTGCCAGCAGCTTGGAAGTTAGCGGGAGAGAAGAGACCCAGTACTTC. Protein product: CASSLEVSGREETQYF.

This clone has just a few counts. The chain couples TRBV30 to TRBJ2-2; 8 bases align to TRBD2. CDR1 is GTSNPN and CDR2 is SVGIG in the germline V gene (reference sequence). V was pared by 0 bases and J by 5 bases, with 2 bases of the junction left unmatched. This CDR3 region has 14 residues. CDR3 coding DNA: TGTGCCTGGAGTGTCGGGAGGGGGACCGGGGAGCTGTTTTTT. Translation gives CAWSVGRGTGELFF.

The V and J genes are TRBV4-3 and TRBJ2-7, with TRBD1 as a possible D gene (6 bases). Trimming shortened V by 0 bases and J by 3 bases, and 12 bases separated the two germline ends. The germline V gene has CDR1 LGHNA and CDR2 YSLEER. The CDR3 sequence is 15 residues long. The chain's CDR3 is CASSQDSGQIYEQYF. The CDR3 region has the DNA TGCGCCAGCAGCCAAGATTCGGGACAAATCTACGAGCAGTACTTC.

The chain couples TRBV5-4 to TRBJ1-4; maybe TRBD1 (6 bases). V was clipped by 4 bases and J by 4 bases, with 17 bases between them. CDR1 and CDR2 from the germline V gene are SGHNT and YYREEE (reference sequence). This CDR3 has 16 residues. The CDR3 region is CASSPPGVWDNEKLFF. In DNA, the CDR3 is TGTGCCAGCAGCCCGCCAGGGGTTTGGGATAATGAAAAACTGTTTTTT.

In its sample, this clone was seen a few times. The gene calls are TRBV5-4 and TRBJ2-5, with 10 nucleotides matching TRBD2. The J segment lost 7 bases and the V segment lost 3 bases, leaving 9 bases of the junction unmatched. Germline V gene sequence: CDR1 SGHNT, CDR2 YYREEE (reference sequence). The CDR3 runs 15 residues. CDR3 sequence: CASSSRTSGEATQYF. In DNA form, the CDR3 reads TGTGCCAGCAGCTCCCGGACTAGCGGTGAAGCGACCCAGTACTTC.

This chain uses TRBV18 with TRBJ2-7, with D possibly being TRBD2 (6 bases). The CDR3 spans 14 residues. Trimming took off 3 bases at V and 2 bases at J, with 11 bases between the two ends. CDR1 KGHSH and CDR2 LQKENI come from the germline V gene. CDR3 sequence (DNA): TGTGCCAGCTCACCCCCGACGGGAGCCTACGAGCAGTACTTC. Translation: CASSPPTGAYEQYF.